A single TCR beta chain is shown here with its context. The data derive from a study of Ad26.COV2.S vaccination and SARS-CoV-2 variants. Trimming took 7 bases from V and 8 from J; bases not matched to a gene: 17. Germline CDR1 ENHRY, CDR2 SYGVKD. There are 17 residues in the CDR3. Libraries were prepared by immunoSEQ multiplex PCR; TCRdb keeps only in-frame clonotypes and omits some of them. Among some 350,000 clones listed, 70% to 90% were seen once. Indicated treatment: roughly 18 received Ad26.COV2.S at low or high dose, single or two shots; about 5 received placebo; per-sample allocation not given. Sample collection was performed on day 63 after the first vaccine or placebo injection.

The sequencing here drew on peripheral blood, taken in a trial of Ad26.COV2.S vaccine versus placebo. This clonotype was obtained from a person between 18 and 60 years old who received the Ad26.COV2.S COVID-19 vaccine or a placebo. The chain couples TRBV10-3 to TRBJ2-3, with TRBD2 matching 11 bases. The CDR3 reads CAITITPTSGSMGTQYF. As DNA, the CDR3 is TGTGCCATCACTATAACCCCCACTAGCGGGAGCATGGGTACGCAGTATTTT.